This TCR beta chain was recorded in a study of T cell repertoires in cytomegalovirus infection. TCRdb fed the reads into MiXCR, producing one record per CDR3 protein. Among around 750,000 distinct CDR3 sequences listed, less than 35% were seen once. This clonotype was found many times. Its antigen is currently unknown. The V gene end was trimmed by 3 bases and the J gene end by 7 bases; junction bases not matched to a gene: 8. The CDR3 loop spans 15 amino acids. Germline loops: CDR1 SEHNR, CDR2 FQNEAQ (reference sequence). This chain connects TRBV7-9 to TRBJ1-5; 8 bases map to TRBD1. This receptor was taken from a human donor in good health (CMV status not recorded). Some clones in this sample may be carry-over from other donors' samples. The specimen comprised cultured CD8+ T cells from PBMCs, sampled from culture after CMV antigen stimulation. The CDR3 region has the DNA TGTGCCAGCAGCTTCGACCAGGGGGCTAAACAGCCCCAGCATTTT. It encodes CASSFDQGAKQPQHF.